The clone carrying this TCR beta chain was counted between two and nine times. Its antigen is unidentified. Investigators excluded patients with uncontrolled infection, other autoimmune disease, pregnancy or lactation. Diagnosing involved the use of clinical symptoms, serum thyroxine and TRAb, thyroid ultrasound and orbital computed tomography. This blood was taken when hyperthyroidism was first diagnosed, before any ophthalmopathy symptoms existed. Regions amplified from RNA transcripts were the TCR beta CDR3 regions. The HTBI primer set was used in a first-round RT-PCR of the TCR CDR3. From the multiplex PCR reads, TCRdb called clonotypes with MiXCR, one entry per CDR3 protein. Of roughly 400,000 distinct CDR3 sequences detected, more than 15% appear once; the ten largest clones hold 28%. The CDR3 covers 14 residues. The germline V gene encodes CDR1 SGHRS and CDR2 YFSETQ. With 4 bases removed from V and 6 bases from J, the gap between germline ends came to 17 bases.

The sample belongs to a study of T cells in Graves' hyperthyroidism and ophthalmopathy. General observations from the study: From stable hyperthyroidism, ophthalmopathy was separated by a 13 V-J model.

The source of this sequence is a woman under 30 with Graves' hyperthyroidism that later progressed to Graves' ophthalmopathy. The chain employs TRBV5-1 and TRBJ2-7; D might be TRBD2 (6 bases). The sequenced sample consisted of blood. The CDR3 coding sequence is TGCGCCAGCAGCGATATAGCGGCTGCTCGCGAGCAGTACTTC. Translating gives CASSDIAAAREQYF.